These 9 T cell receptor beta chains were sequenced from one sample in a study of blood T cell repertoires in COVID-19. Method: immunoSEQ multiplex PCR; TCRdb's copy keeps in-frame clones and lacks some. This sample has over 200,000 clones, with approximately 90% found just once. The sample was peripheral blood. The receptors come from a woman in her thirties or forties with acute or convalescent COVID-19.

The chain is built from TRBV6-6 and TRBJ1-5; maybe TRBD1 (6 bases). The germline V gene encodes CDR1 MNHNY and CDR2 SVGAGI (reference sequence). The CDR3 length is 15 residues. Trimming stripped 7 bases from V and 5 bases from J, with 18 bases between. Written as DNA, the CDR3 is TGTGCCAGCAATAACAACCCAGGGGCTTATCAGCCCCAGCATTTT. This encodes CASNNNPGAYQPQHF.

The chain has TRBV3-1 (or the pseudogene TRBV3-2) and TRBJ2-5, with a possible D match to TRBD1 (5 bases). Germline V gives CDR1 LGHDT, CDR2 YNNKEL (reference sequence). V was pared by 4 bases and J by 3 bases, with 15 bases between. CDR3 length: 15 residues. CDR3 in amino acids: CASSRMGLGEETQYF. Written as DNA, the CDR3 is TGTGCCAGCAGCCGAATGGGGCTAGGAGAAGAGACCCAGTACTTC.

This chain connects TRBV10-3 to TRBJ1-6, with 7 nucleotides matching TRBD1. This CDR3 region has 17 residues. Germline V CDR1 and CDR2: ENHRY, SYGVKD. V dropped 0 bases and J dropped 7; count of bases not matched to a gene: 9. CDR3 nucleotide sequence: TGTGCCATCAGTGAGTCGCCCACGGCAGGGGGAAATTCACCCCTCCACTTT. Encoded protein: CAISESPTAGGNSPLHF.

The V gene is TRBV21-1, the J gene TRBJ1-6; the table calls TRBD1, which could not be checked here. TRBV21-1 is marked as a pseudogene. The CDR3 sequence is 16 residues long. The CDR3 nucleotides read TGTGCCAGCAGCTTAGCGGACAGGGGGAACAATTCACCCCTCCACTTT. Translated, it gives CASSLADRGNNSPLHF.

The rearrangement links TRBV6-5 to TRBJ1-5; possible D gene TRBD1, 5 bases. V dropped 2 bases and J dropped 6 bases, with 14 bases sitting between them. Germline CDR1 is MNHEY and CDR2 is SVGAGI. The CDR3 is 15 amino acids. CDR3 in amino acids: CASSYDSQAFQPQHF. The DNA for the CDR3 is TGTGCCAGCAGTTACGACAGTCAAGCCTTTCAGCCCCAGCATTTT.

This chain joins TRBV21-1 and TRBJ2-7; the tabulated D call, TRBD2, remains unverified against the DNA. TRBV21-1 is termed a pseudogene. The CDR3 covers 14 residues. The CDR3 loop reads CAIRRGGESYEQYV. CDR3 nucleotide sequence: TGTGCCATCCGGAGGGGAGGGGAGTCCTACGAGCAGTACGTC.

CDR3 nucleotide sequence: TGTGCCAGCAGCTTGGGGGGGCGAACAGATACGCAGTATTTT. The encoded protein is CASSLGGRTDTQYF. V is TRBV5-6 and J is TRBJ2-3; the D gene is possibly TRBD1 (6 bases). The V gene's germline CDR1 is SGHDT and CDR2 YYEEEE. Trimming pared 0 bases from V and 3 bases from J, leaving 8 bases between. The CDR3 loop spans 14 amino acids.

The chain couples TRBV3-1 (or the pseudogene TRBV3-2) to TRBJ1-1; perhaps TRBD1 as D (6 bases). V was trimmed by 5 bases and J by 5 bases, leaving 12 bases between them. This CDR3 region has 13 residues. From germline, CDR1 is LGHDT and CDR2 YNNKEL (reference sequence). DNA for the CDR3: TGTGCCAGCAGCTACGACAGGTGGACTGAAGCTTTCTTT. As protein: CASSYDRWTEAFF.

CDR3: CASSDSSVDTQYF. Here the CDR3 DNA reads TGTGCCAGCAGTGACTCGTCGGTGGATACGCAGTATTTT. This chain joins TRBV6-4 and TRBJ2-3; D is unresolved. This CDR3 has 13 residues. Looked up from germline, CDR1 is MRHNA and CDR2 is SNTAGT. With 0 bases removed from V and 6 bases from J, the gap between germline ends came to 7 bases.